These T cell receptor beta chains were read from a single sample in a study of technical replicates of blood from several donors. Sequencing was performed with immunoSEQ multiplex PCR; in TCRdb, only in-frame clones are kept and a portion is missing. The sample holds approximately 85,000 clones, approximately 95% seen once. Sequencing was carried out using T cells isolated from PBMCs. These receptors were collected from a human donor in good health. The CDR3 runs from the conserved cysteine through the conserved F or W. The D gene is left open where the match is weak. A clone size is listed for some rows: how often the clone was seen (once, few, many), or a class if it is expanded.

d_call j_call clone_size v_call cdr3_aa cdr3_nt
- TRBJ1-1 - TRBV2 CASSVTVINTEAFF TGTGCCAGCAGTGTGACAGTTATCAACACTGAAGCTTTCTTT
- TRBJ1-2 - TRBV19 CASRLGHPYGYTF TGTGCCAGCCGTTTGGGACACCCTTATGGCTACACCTTC
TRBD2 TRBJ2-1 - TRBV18 CASSPTLAGVYNEQFF TGTGCCAGCTCACCCACCCTAGCGGGGGTCTACAATGAGCAGTTCTTC
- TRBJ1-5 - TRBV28 CASSHYAGILQPQHF TGTGCCAGCAGCCATTACGCAGGGATCCTGCAGCCCCAGCATTTT
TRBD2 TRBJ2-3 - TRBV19 CASSRLAGVRTDTQYF TGTGCCAGTAGTAGGCTAGCGGGGGTGAGGACAGATACGCAGTATTTT
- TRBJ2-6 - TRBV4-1 CASSQDPINVLTF TGCGCCAGCAGCCAAGATCCAATCAACGTCCTGACTTTC
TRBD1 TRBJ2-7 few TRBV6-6 CASRHGTGTYEQYF TGTGCCAGCAGACATGGGACAGGGACCTACGAGCAGTACTTC
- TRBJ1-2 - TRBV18 CASSPWKTGLYGYTF TGTGCCAGCTCACCCTGGAAGACAGGCCTCTATGGCTACACCTTC
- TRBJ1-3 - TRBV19 CASSTSTVSGNTIYF TGTGCCAGTAGTACCTCGACAGTCTCTGGAAACACCATATATTTT
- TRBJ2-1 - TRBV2 CASSGIAHEQFF TGTGCCAGCAGTGGAATAGCCCATGAGCAGTTCTTC
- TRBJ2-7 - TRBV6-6 CASSYSPGPEQYF TGTGCCAGCAGTTACTCGCCAGGGCCCGAGCAGTACTTC
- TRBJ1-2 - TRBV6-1 CASNRDRNYGYTF TGTGCCAGCAATCGTGACAGAAACTATGGCTACACCTTC
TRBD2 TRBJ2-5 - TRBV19 CASSKVLAGLSQETQYF TGTGCCAGTAGTAAAGTTCTAGCGGGTTTGTCCCAAGAGACCCAGTACTTC
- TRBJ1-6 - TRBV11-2 CASNPEGNSPLHF TGTGCCAGCAACCCAGAGGGAAATTCACCCCTCCACTTT
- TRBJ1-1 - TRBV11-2 CASSLVRGAWTEAFF TGTGCCAGCAGCTTAGTACGGGGGGCATGGACTGAAGCTTTCTTT
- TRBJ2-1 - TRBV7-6 CASSSPAGYNEQFF TGTGCCAGCAGCTCCCCCGCCGGGTACAATGAGCAGTTCTTC
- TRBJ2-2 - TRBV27 CASTRTVPGELFF TGTGCCAGCACCCGCACGGTTCCCGGGGAGCTGTTTTTT
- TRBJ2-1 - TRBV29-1 CSGQNNEQFF TGCAGCGGCCAGAACAATGAGCAGTTCTTC
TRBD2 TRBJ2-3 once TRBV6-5 CASSSPSGAGDTQYF TGTGCCAGCAGTTCCCCTAGCGGGGCGGGTGATACGCAGTATTTT